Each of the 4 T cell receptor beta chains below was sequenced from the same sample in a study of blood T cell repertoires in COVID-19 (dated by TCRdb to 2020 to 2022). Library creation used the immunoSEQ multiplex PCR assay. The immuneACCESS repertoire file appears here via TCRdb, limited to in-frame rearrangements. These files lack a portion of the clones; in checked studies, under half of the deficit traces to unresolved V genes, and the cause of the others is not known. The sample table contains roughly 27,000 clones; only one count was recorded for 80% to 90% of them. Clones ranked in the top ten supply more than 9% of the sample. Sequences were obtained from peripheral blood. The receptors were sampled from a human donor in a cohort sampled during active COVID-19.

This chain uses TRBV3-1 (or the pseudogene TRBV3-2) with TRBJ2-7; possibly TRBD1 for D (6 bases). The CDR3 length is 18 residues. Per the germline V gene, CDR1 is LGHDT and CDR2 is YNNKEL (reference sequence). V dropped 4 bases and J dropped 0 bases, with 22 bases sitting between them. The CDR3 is CASSPAVVGGTISYEQYF. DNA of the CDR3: TGTGCCAGCAGCCCGGCCGTTGTTGGGGGCACAATCTCCTACGAGCAGTACTTC.

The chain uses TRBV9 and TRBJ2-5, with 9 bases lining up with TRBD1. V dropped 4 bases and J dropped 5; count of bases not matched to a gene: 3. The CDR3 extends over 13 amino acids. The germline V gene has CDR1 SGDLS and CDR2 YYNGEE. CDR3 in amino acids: CASSPGQGETQYF. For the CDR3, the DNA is TGTGCCAGCAGCCCCGGACAGGGGGAGACCCAGTACTTC.

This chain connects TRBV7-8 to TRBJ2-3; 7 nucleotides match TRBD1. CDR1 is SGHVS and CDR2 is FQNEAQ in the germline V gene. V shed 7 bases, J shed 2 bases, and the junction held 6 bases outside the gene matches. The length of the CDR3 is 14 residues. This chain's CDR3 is CASIRDSNTDTQYF. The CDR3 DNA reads TGTGCCAGCATCCGGGACAGCAACACAGATACGCAGTATTTT.

The CDR3: CSASPGIKYEQYF. The CDR3 nucleotides are TGCAGTGCTAGTCCAGGGATCAAGTACGAGCAGTACTTC. This chain uses TRBV20-1 with TRBJ2-7; tentative D call: TRBD1 (5 bases). The CDR3 has 13 residues. Germline CDR1 DFQATT, CDR2 SNEGSKA (reference sequence). The V and J ends lost 3 bases and 4 bases respectively, with 13 bases between them.